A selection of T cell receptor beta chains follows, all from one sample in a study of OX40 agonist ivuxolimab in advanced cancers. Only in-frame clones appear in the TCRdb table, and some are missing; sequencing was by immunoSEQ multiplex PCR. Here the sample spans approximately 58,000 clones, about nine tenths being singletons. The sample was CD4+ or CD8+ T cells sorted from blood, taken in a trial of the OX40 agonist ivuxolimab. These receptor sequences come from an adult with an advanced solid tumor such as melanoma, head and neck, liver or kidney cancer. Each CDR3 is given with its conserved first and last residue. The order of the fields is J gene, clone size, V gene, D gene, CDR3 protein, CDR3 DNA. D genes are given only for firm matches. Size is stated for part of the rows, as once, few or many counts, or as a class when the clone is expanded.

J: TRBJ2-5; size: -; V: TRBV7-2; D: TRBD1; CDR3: CASSSTGARTQYF; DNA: TGTGCCAGCAGCTCAACAGGGGCGCGGACCCAGTACTTC
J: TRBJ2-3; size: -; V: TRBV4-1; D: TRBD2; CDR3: CASSPSRLAGYTDTQYF; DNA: TGCGCCAGCAGTCCCTCCCGACTAGCGGGATACACAGATACGCAGTATTTT
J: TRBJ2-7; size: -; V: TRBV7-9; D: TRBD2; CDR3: CASSLGLAGDEQYF; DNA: TGTGCCAGCAGCTTGGGACTAGCGGGAGACGAGCAGTACTTC
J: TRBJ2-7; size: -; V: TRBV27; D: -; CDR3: CASSLLPQDSYSYEQYF; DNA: TGTGCCAGCAGTTTATTACCACAGGACTCCTACTCCTACGAGCAGTACTTC
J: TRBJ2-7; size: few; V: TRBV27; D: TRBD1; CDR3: CASSSDRGPTYEQYF; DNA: TGTGCCAGCAGTTCGGACAGGGGGCCCACCTACGAGCAGTACTTC
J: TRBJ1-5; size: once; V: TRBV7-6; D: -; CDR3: CASGRLPNQPQHF; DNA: TGTGCCAGCGGCAGACTCCCCAATCAGCCCCAGCATTTT
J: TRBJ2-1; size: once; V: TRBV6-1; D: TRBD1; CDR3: CASSRQGAYNEQFF; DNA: TGTGCCAGCAGCCGACAGGGGGCCTACAATGAGCAGTTCTTC
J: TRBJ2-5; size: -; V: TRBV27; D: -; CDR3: CASRSFGTPQETQYF; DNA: TGTGCCAGCAGGTCTTTTGGGACACCCCAAGAGACCCAGTACTTC
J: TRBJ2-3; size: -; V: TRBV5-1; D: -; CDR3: CASAVADLTDTQYF; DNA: TGCGCCAGCGCAGTCGCGGATCTGACAGATACGCAGTATTTT
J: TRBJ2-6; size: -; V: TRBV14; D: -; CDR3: CASSPRRSGANVLTF; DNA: TGTGCCAGCAGCCCCCGGCGCTCTGGGGCCAACGTCCTGACTTTC
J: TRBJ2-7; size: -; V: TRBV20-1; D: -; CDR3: CSGGGREQYF; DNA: TGCAGTGGGGGGGGCCGCGAGCAGTACTTC
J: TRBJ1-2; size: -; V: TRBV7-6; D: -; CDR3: CASSTRGGYGYTF; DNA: TGTGCCAGCAGCACCAGGGGCGGGTATGGCTACACCTTC
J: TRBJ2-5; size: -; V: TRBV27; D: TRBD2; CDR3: CATGTYRREGFQETQYF; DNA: TGTGCCACCGGTACCTATCGACGGGAGGGCTTTCAAGAGACCCAGTACTTC